What follows are 17 T cell receptor beta chains derived from one specimen sequenced in a study of shared clonotypes between healthy human individuals. Here immunoSEQ multiplex PCR was the method, and the copy in TCRdb shows in-frame clones only, minus some. The data contain about 460,000 clones, more than 70% of them singletons. The sequenced material came from PBMCs. These receptors all stem from a woman aged 40 to 49 in good health. Some clones in this sample may be carry-over from other donors' samples.

This clone was picked up many times. This rearrangement joins TRBV4-1 to TRBJ1-3; no definite D call. The CDR3 runs 16 residues. Trimming took 4 bases from V and 0 from J, leaving 13 bases between them. Germline V gene sequence: CDR1 MGHRA, CDR2 YSYEKL. The CDR3 protein is CASSPRVVISGNTIYF. In DNA, the CDR3 is TGCGCCAGCAGCCCCCGAGTCGTTATCTCTGGAAACACCATATATTTT.

This clone appeared a single time. This sequence joins TRBV7-2 and TRBJ2-5; D not certain. This CDR3 contains 15 residues. With 5 bases removed from V and 2 bases from J, the gap between germline ends came to 15 bases. Germline-derived CDR1 and CDR2 are SGHTA and FQGNSA. The chain's CDR3 is CASSLAPVVQETQYF. The CDR3 bases are TGTGCCAGCAGCCTTGCCCCGGTGGTTCAAGAGACCCAGTACTTC.

CDR3 bases: TGTGCCAGCAGCGCTACCCCCATCCCGGGGGACATTCAGTACTTC. Translated: CASSATPIPGDIQYF. The J gene is TRBJ2-4, the V gene TRBV9, with a possible D match to TRBD2 (6 bases). Germline V CDR1 and CDR2: SGDLS, YYNGEE. This CDR3 has 15 amino acids. Trimming removed 3 bases from V and 8 bases from J, with 18 bases in between.

The chain has TRBV30 and TRBJ2-2; TRBD2 matches 9 bases. CDR1 and CDR2 (germline): GTSNPN, SVGIG (reference sequence). J lost 0 bases, V lost 0 bases, and 11 bases had no gene match. The CDR3 covers 19 residues. The CDR3 DNA reads TGTGCCTGGAGTGTACTTCGGACTAGCGCCCGCGCGAACACCGGGGAGCTGTTTTTT. It yields the protein CAWSVLRTSARANTGELFF.

This chain links TRBV28 with TRBJ1-1; 8 bases align to TRBD1. Germline assignment: CDR1 MDHEN and CDR2 SYDVKM. CDR3 length: 14 amino acids. Germline trimming cut 5 bases from V and 5 bases from J; bases unmatched to any gene: 7. The CDR3 nucleotides are TGTGCCAGCAGTCCATCAGGGGGCGTAACTGAAGCTTTCTTT. Protein: CASSPSGGVTEAFF.

A note on this clone: This may be a read error, as it is one base from a much larger clone. Other DNA sequences of this sample code for an identical CDR3. This chain uses TRBV7-6 with TRBJ2-7; perhaps TRBD2 as D (5 bases). The CDR3 has 14 amino acids. The germline V gene encodes CDR1 SGHVS and CDR2 FNYEAQ. CDR3 nucleotides: TGTGCCAGCAGCCTAGCCCTAGCTGAGGTCGAGCAGTACTTC. Amino acids: CASSLALAEVEQYF.

The chain uses TRBV29-1 and TRBJ2-2; D may be TRBD2 (5 bases). The germline V gene has CDR1 SQVTM and CDR2 ANQGSEA. Trimming took 3 bases from V and 1 from J, leaving 9 bases between them. CDR3 length: 14 residues. In DNA form, the CDR3 reads TGCAGCGTTGACGTTGAGGGGAACACCGGGGAGCTGTTTTTT. Its protein product is CSVDVEGNTGELFF.

In regard to this clone: Other DNA sequences in this sample translate to the same CDR3. The chain links TRBV5-4 to TRBJ2-3; D not certain. The CDR3 is made up of 12 amino acids. Germline CDR1 is SGHNT and CDR2 is YYREEE (reference sequence). Trimming removed 0 bases from V and 3 bases from J, with 2 bases in between. CDR3 DNA: TGTGCCAGCAGCTTGGATACAGATACGCAGTATTTT. This translates into CASSLDTDTQYF.

The gene calls are TRBV18 and TRBJ2-4; D may be TRBD1 or TRBD2 (7 bases each). Germline values: CDR1 KGHSH, CDR2 LQKENI. Trimming took off 3 bases at V and 2 bases at J, with 17 bases between the two ends. The CDR3 is made up of 17 amino acids. CDR3 in amino acids: CASSPQGGGQTKNIQYF. CDR3 nucleotide sequence: TGTGCCAGCTCACCCCAGGGAGGGGGACAGACCAAAAACATTCAGTACTTC.

The rearrangement joins TRBV6-6 to TRBJ1-2; no clear D gene. This CDR3 contains 11 residues. Per the germline V gene, CDR1 is MNHNY and CDR2 is SVGAGI (reference sequence). V was trimmed by 2 bases and J by 8 bases, leaving 6 bases between them. CDR3 amino acids: CASSYQDGYTF. In DNA form, the CDR3 reads TGTGCCAGCAGTTACCAGGACGGCTACACCTTC.

The chain recombines TRBV10-3 with TRBJ2-7, with D unresolved. The CDR3 contains 14 residues. The germline CDR1 and CDR2 sequences are ENHRY and SYGVKD. V lost 5 bases, J lost 5 bases, and 16 bases lay in between. Here the CDR3 reads CAISIRPPEHEQYF. For the CDR3, the DNA is TGTGCCATCAGTATAAGACCGCCGGAGCACGAGCAGTACTTC.

The V and J genes are TRBV5-4 and TRBJ2-7; maybe TRBD1 (6 bases). Germline values: CDR1 SGHNT, CDR2 YYREEE (reference sequence). The CDR3 loop spans 15 amino acids. V shed 2 bases and J shed 3 bases, with 15 bases lying between them. CDR3 protein: CASSFFGQILYEQYF. The DNA of the CDR3 is TGTGCCAGCAGCTTTTTTGGACAGATCCTCTACGAGCAGTACTTC.

The chain joins TRBV15 to TRBJ2-7, with no clear D. The CDR3 is 14 amino acids. Germline CDR1 reads LNHNV; CDR2 reads YYDKDF (reference sequence). V was cut by 0 bases and J by 5 bases, with 11 bases left in between. The CDR3 here is CATSRETKGHEQYF. DNA of the CDR3: TGTGCCACCAGCAGAGAGACGAAGGGTCACGAGCAGTACTTC.

The rearrangement uses TRBV28 and TRBJ1-5; no firm D call. V was pared by 11 bases and J by 3 bases, with 11 bases between. The CDR3 spans 12 residues. CDR1 is MDHEN, CDR2 SYDVKM, per germline. CDR3 sequence: CAVGRPNQPQHF. In nucleotides, the CDR3 is TGTGCCGTCGGCAGACCCAATCAGCCCCAGCATTTT. The variable domain in full, completed from reference TRBV28 and TRBJ1-5, reads DVKVTQSSRYLVKRTGEKVFLECVQDMDHENMFWYRQDPGLGLRLIYFSYDVKMKEKGDIPEGYSVSREKKERFSLILESASTNQTSMYLCAVGRPNQPQHFGDGTRLSIL.

Regarding this clone: The same CDR3 also results from other DNA sequences found in this sample. The chain is built from TRBV18 and TRBJ1-2; 11 bases align to TRBD1. Germline lookup yields CDR1 KGHSH and CDR2 LQKENI. CDR3 length: 14 amino acids. Trimming cost V 2 bases and J 5 bases; bases outside gene matches: 1. CDR3 amino acids: CASSPGQGAYGYTF. The CDR3 DNA follows: TGTGCCAGCTCACCAGGACAGGGGGCGTATGGCTACACCTTC.

This clone was counted at least ten times. The genes are TRBV2 and TRBJ1-2, with 7 nucleotides matching TRBD1. Germline loops: CDR1 SNHLY, CDR2 FYNNEI. With 0 bases clipped from V and 4 bases from J, the junction kept 2 bases outside the gene matches. The CDR3 spans 14 residues. The CDR3 sequence is CASSEARTGYGYTF. DNA of the CDR3: TGTGCCAGCAGTGAAGCAAGGACAGGCTATGGCTACACCTTC.

J is TRBJ1-5 and V is TRBV4-1; D is unclear. CDR3 length: 13 amino acids. The V end lost 4 bases, the J end lost 4 bases, and 8 bases lay between the germline ends. Looked up from germline, CDR1 is MGHRA and CDR2 is YSYEKL. The CDR3 protein is CASSPRSNQPQHF. The CDR3 nucleotides are TGCGCCAGCAGCCCACGTAGTAATCAGCCCCAGCATTTT.